These T cell receptor beta chains were read from a single sample in a study of human T cells and chemical hapten exposure. TCRdb re-derived calls from the RACE reads in MiXCR, one entry per CDR3 protein. Of around 110,000 distinct CDR3 sequences in the sample, roughly an eighth were seen once. Sequencing used whole blood, obtained in connection with sensitization to the hapten diphenylcyclopropenone (DPC). The receptor source for this set is a woman aged 45-65 years with alopecia areata. Some clones in this sample may be carry-over from other donors' samples. CDR3s include the opening cysteine and the closing phenylalanine or tryptophan. D genes are given only for firm matches. Not all rows give a size; the values are once, few, many and, for expanded clones, a class.

clone size | J gene | D gene | V gene | CDR3 DNA | CDR3 protein
few | TRBJ1-2 | TRBD1 | TRBV5-1 | TGCGCCAGCAGCTTGGAAGGGGGCGAGGTCGGACATGGCTACACCTTC | CASSLEGGEVGHGYTF
many | TRBJ1-5 | TRBD1 | TRBV3-1 | TGTGCCAGCAGCCAAGGGACAGGTCGCCTCCAGCCCCAGCATTTT | CASSQGTGRLQPQHF
- | TRBJ1-1 | TRBD1 | TRBV11-2 | TGTGCCAGCAGCCAACAGGGGAATACTGGAGCTTTCTTT | CASSQQGNTGAFF
many | TRBJ1-2 | - | TRBV12-3/TRBV12-4 | TGTGCCAGCAGTTCAGGGTTTGGCTACACCTTC | CASSSGFGYTF
few | TRBJ2-5 | - | TRBV6-2/TRBV6-3 | TGTGCCAGCAGTTACTCCGAGGAGACCCAGTACTTC | CASSYSEETQYF
few | TRBJ2-1 | - | TRBV7-9 | TGTGCCAGCAGCTTAGGAGGACGCAATGAGCAGTTCTTC | CASSLGGRNEQFF
- | TRBJ2-3 | - | TRBV20-1 | TGCAGTGCTAGAGAATCTGGCGTCCGCACAGATACGCAGTATTTT | CSARESGVRTDTQYF
- | TRBJ1-4 | - | TRBV20-1 | TGCAGTGCCCTTAGCGCCAATGAAAAACTGTTTTTT | CSALSANEKLFF
many | TRBJ1-1 | - | TRBV18 | TGTGCCAGCTCACCAAGGGGACTTAACACTGAAGCTTTCTTT | CASSPRGLNTEAFF
few | TRBJ2-3 | - | TRBV7-2 | TGTGCCAGCAGCTTGGAGGGCCGAGTGGCAGATACGCAGTATTTT | CASSLEGRVADTQYF
- | TRBJ2-3 | - | TRBV18 | TGTGCCAGCTCACCAGTGGGGGATACGCAGTATTTT | CASSPVGDTQYF
- | TRBJ1-1 | - | TRBV29-1 | TGCAGCGTAAAAACAAGGGCCTCAGTTGAAGCTTTCTTT | CSVKTRASVEAFF
- | TRBJ2-7 | TRBD1 | TRBV28 | TGTGCCAGCAGCCGTTCCGGGACAGGGTTTTACTACGAGCAGTACTTC | CASSRSGTGFYYEQYF
few | TRBJ1-2 | - | TRBV20-1 | TGCAGTGCTAGAGGGGCGTCTAACTATGGCTACACCTTC | CSARGASNYGYTF
few | TRBJ1-2 | - | TRBV28 | TGTGCCAGCCACGGCGGTTATGGCTACACCTTC | CASHGGYGYTF
many | TRBJ2-7 | - | TRBV7-6 | TGTGCCAGCAGCTGGAGCTTCGGCTCCGAGCAGTACTTC | CASSWSFGSEQYF
- | TRBJ2-7 | TRBD2 | TRBV27 | TGTGCCAGCAGTTCAGCGGGACTCTCCCCCTACGAGCAGTACTTC | CASSSAGLSPYEQYF
many | TRBJ2-7 | - | TRBV29-1 | TGCAGCGTTCGGGGCCAGGGCGCCCGCGAGCAGTACTTC | CSVRGQGAREQYF
few | TRBJ1-1 | TRBD1 | TRBV5-6 | TGTGCCAGCAGGTTACAGGGGAGGACTGAAGCTTTCTTT | CASRLQGRTEAFF
few | TRBJ2-2 | TRBD1 | TRBV3-1 | TGTGCCAGCAGCCCAAGGGACAGGGGGAAAGCCGGGGAGCTGTTTTTT | CASSPRDRGKAGELFF
- | TRBJ2-7 | - | TRBV4-1 | TGCGCCAGCAGCCAAGGGGACAAGGAGCAGTACTTC | CASSQGDKEQYF
- | TRBJ2-1 | - | TRBV6-2/TRBV6-3 | TGTGCCAGCAGTTACTCGAGTGCTAGAGGTGAGCAGTTCTTC | CASSYSSARGEQFF
few | TRBJ1-1 | - | TRBV7-6 | TGTGCCAGCAGCCCCCGGGCGATTGCACTGAACACTGAAGCTTTCTTT | CASSPRAIALNTEAFF
many | TRBJ2-7 | TRBD1 | TRBV15 | TGTGCCACCAGCAAGCATCCGGGACAGGGGGTCTCTGAGCAGTACTTC | CATSKHPGQGVSEQYF
- | TRBJ1-6 | - | TRBV18 | TGTGCCAGCTCACCACGGGCAGCTACTAATTCACCCCTCCACTTT | CASSPRAATNSPLHF
- | TRBJ2-7 | TRBD2 | TRBV6-5 | TGTGCCAGCAGTTACTCCGGGTCGGGGGGGCAGGCCGAGCAGTACTTC | CASSYSGSGGQAEQYF
many | TRBJ2-5 | - | TRBV3-1 | TGTGCCAGCAGCCGTCAGGGGAAATGGCAAGAGACCCAGTACTTC | CASSRQGKWQETQYF
- | TRBJ2-1 | - | TRBV5-1 | TGCGCCAGCAGCTTGGTTAATCCCGGGAATGAGCAGTTCTTC | CASSLVNPGNEQFF
few | TRBJ2-2 | - | TRBV10-1 | TGCGCCAGCAGTGAGTCCCGGGGAGGTAACACCGGGGAGCTGTTTTTT | CASSESRGGNTGELFF
few | TRBJ2-5 | - | TRBV18 | TGTGCCAGCTCAAGCGACAGTTTGGGGACCCAGTACTTC | CASSSDSLGTQYF
many | TRBJ2-1 | - | TRBV2 | TGTGCCAGCAGCACGGATTCTAATGAGCAGTTCTTC | CASSTDSNEQFF
many | TRBJ2-2 | TRBD2 | TRBV7-6 | TGTGCCAGCAGCTTACTAGCGGGAGGCGGCACCGGGGAGCTGTTTTTT | CASSLLAGGGTGELFF
- | TRBJ1-1 | - | TRBV28 | TGTGCCAGCAGTTTGGAGCGAGGTACTGAAGCTTTCTTT | CASSLERGTEAFF
- | TRBJ1-1 | - | TRBV28 | TGTGCCAGCAGACCGGGGTCCAGGAACACTGAAGCTTTCTTT | CASRPGSRNTEAFF
many | TRBJ1-3 | - | TRBV3-1 | TGTGCCAGCAGCCTCGTCCTCAATGGAAACACCATATATTTT | CASSLVLNGNTIYF
- | TRBJ1-5 | - | TRBV6-1 | TGTGCCAGCAGTGAAGTGGGAGGGCGGCAGCCCCAGCATTTT | CASSEVGGRQPQHF
few | TRBJ2-3 | - | TRBV11-1 | TGTGCCAGCAGCTTCCGGGACCGGGTGACAGATACGCAGTATTTT | CASSFRDRVTDTQYF
- | TRBJ1-1 | - | TRBV7-9 | TGTGCCAGCAGCGGTTGGTTCGGGGCACAGAACACTGAAGCTTTCTTT | CASSGWFGAQNTEAFF
many | TRBJ2-3 | TRBD2 | TRBV12-3/TRBV12-4 | TGTGCCAGCGGGTTAGCGGGAGGTACTAGCACAGATACGCAGTATTTT | CASGLAGGTSTDTQYF
many | TRBJ2-7 | - | TRBV20-1 | TGCAGTGCTAGAGCATGGGGGGCCCAGGACGAGCAGTACTTC | CSARAWGAQDEQYF
- | TRBJ2-5 | TRBD1 | TRBV2 | TGTGCCAGCTCGTACCGGGACAGGGGGCTTCGTGGGGAGACCCAGTACTTC | CASSYRDRGLRGETQYF
- | TRBJ1-5 | - | TRBV12-3/TRBV12-4 | TGTGCCAGCAGTTTATCTCTTGGTCGCAATCAGCCCCAGCATTTT | CASSLSLGRNQPQHF
- | TRBJ2-4 | TRBD1 | TRBV5-8 | TGTGCCAGCAGCCAGACGGACACCGGGACAGGGCTCGTAGACATTCAGTACTTT | CASSQTDTGTGLVDIQYF
- | TRBJ2-7 | - | TRBV19 | TGTGCCAGAGTACGTGCAGGTAGCCCCTACGAGCAGTACTTC | CARVRAGSPYEQYF
- | TRBJ1-4 | - | TRBV7-9 | TGTGCCAGCAGCTCAGGAAAAGCAGGGGTATGGGAAAAACTGTTTTTT | CASSSGKAGVWEKLFF
- | TRBJ2-2 | TRBD2 | TRBV9 | TGTGCCAGCAGCCCCCGGGCGGGAGGGGGCACCGGGGAGCTGTTTTTT | CASSPRAGGGTGELFF
- | TRBJ2-1 | TRBD2 | TRBV5-1 | TGCGCCAGCAGCTTAGCGGGACGTGAGCAGTTCTTC | CASSLAGREQFF
few | TRBJ2-1 | TRBD2 | TRBV11-3 | TGTGCCAGCAGCTCGGGGGGGTCCAATGAGCAGTTCTTC | CASSSGGSNEQFF
- | TRBJ1-2 | - | TRBV29-1 | TGCAGCGTTAATGGCTACACCTTC | CSVNGYTF